The present T cell receptor beta chain was sequenced within a study of metastatic and nonmetastatic thyroid tumors (dated by TCRdb to 2018 to 2020). Study-level background: The researchers compared repertoires between peripheral blood samples and tumor or nodule tissue samples from patients with malignant or benign thyroid disease. The investigation overall reported the following: In both blood and tumor samples, TCR beta diversity was reported to be significantly higher in malignant tumors than in benign nodules.

Before undergoing thyroid surgery, none of the patients had been given any kind of treatment. The study retrospectively analysed patient clinical samples collected from about 2012 to 2019 using T-cell receptor beta sequencing. The sample holds many counts of this clone. No antigen is known for it. No qualities accompany the bases; no much larger clone lies one base away. V trim: 3 bases; J trim: 0 bases; unmatched bases: 6. Sequences MNHEY (CDR1) and SMNVEV (CDR2) are obtained from the germline V gene (reference sequence). From the cysteine up to the phenylalanine, the CDR3 has a length of 16 residues. Kept here is only the CDR3 DNA, which spans 48 bases and is read in frame from base 1. The library was made by PCR. The run used an Illumina HiSeq 4000. The TCR beta-chain CDR3 region of each patient was profiled by high-throughput sequencing. In the paper's pipeline: CDR3 differences across clinicopathological groups were used to build a classifier for discriminating distant-metastatic papillary thyroid cancer patients. Repertoire diversity was assessed with the Shannon index, and tumor-blood repertoire similarity with the Morisita-Horn index. TCRdb cleaned the public reads at Q25 with fastp, built clones with MiXCR and kept in-frame beta chains. TCRdb, not the authors, supplied the V and J calls. The sample table shows tens of thousands of clones, and approximately 13% are seen once. 7% to 10% of the sample belongs to the ten largest clones.

The material sequenced was tumor tissue. This sequence uses TRBV27 and TRBJ2-3, with TRBD2 identical over 7 junction bases. The receptor was derived from a female donor with papillary thyroid cancer or a benign thyroid nodule (not recorded which). Some clones in this sample may be carry-over from other donors' samples. The nucleotide sequence reads as follows: TGTGCCAGCAGTTTTCAGGCGGGAGCCAGCACAGATACGCAGTATTTT. It translates to CASSFQAGASTDTQYF.